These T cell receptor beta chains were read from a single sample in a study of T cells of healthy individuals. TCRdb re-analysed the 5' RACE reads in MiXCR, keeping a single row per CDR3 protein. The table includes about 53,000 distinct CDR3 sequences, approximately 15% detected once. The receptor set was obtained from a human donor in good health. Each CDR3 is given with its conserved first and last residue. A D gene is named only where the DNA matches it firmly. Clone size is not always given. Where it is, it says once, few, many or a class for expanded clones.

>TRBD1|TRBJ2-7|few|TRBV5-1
CASTLNTGTGAYEQYF
TGCGCCAGCACACTGAATACAGGGACAGGGGCCTACGAGCAGTACTTC
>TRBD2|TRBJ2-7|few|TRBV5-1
CASSLAGTTSREQYF
TGCGCCAGCAGCTTGGCCGGGACTACCTCGAGGGAGCAGTACTTC
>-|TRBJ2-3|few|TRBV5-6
CASSLWLGSPDTQYF
TGTGCCAGCAGCTTGTGGCTTGGATCCCCAGATACGCAGTATTTT
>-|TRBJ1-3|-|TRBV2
CASRIRTEGNTIYF
TGTGCCAGCCGTATTCGGACGGAGGGAAACACCATATATTTT
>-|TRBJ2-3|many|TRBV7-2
CASSLDRVRTQYF
TGTGCCAGCAGCTTAGATCGGGTTCGTACGCAGTATTTT
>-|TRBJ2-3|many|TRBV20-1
CSAKAIAGRFTDTQYF
TGCAGTGCCAAAGCCATCGCGGGGCGATTCACAGATACGCAGTATTTT
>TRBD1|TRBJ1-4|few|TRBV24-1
CATSDPGTANEKLFF
TGTGCCACCAGTGATCCCGGGACAGCTAATGAAAAACTGTTTTTT
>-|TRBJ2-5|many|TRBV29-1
CSYALETQYF
TGCAGCTACGCACTAGAGACCCAGTACTTC
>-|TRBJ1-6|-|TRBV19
CASSIFGDTRNSPLHF
TGTGCCAGTAGTATTTTTGGCGACACTCGGAATTCACCCCTCCACTTT
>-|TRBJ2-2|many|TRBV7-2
CASSLASWRELFF
TGTGCCAGCAGCTTAGCGTCTTGGCGGGAGCTGTTTTTT
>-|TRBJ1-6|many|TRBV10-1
CASGISDSPLHF
TGCGCCAGTGGGATATCGGATTCACCCCTCCACTTT
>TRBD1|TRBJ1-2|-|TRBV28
CASSSIPQGARYGYTF
TGTGCCAGCAGTTCGATTCCCCAGGGGGCGCGTTATGGCTACACCTTC
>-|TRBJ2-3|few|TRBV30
CAWSLAGTDTQYF
TGTGCCTGGTCCTTAGCGGGCACAGATACGCAGTATTTT
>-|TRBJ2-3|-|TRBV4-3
CASSQGADTSTDTQYF
TGCGCCAGCAGCCAAGGCGCGGACACTAGCACAGATACGCAGTATTTT
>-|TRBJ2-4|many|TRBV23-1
CASRGGTRKNIQYF
TGCGCCAGCAGGGGCGGGACAAGGAAAAACATTCAGTACTTC
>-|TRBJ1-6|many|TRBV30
CAWTPLQGNSPLHF
TGTGCCTGGACCCCCCTTCAGGGTAATTCACCCCTCCACTTT
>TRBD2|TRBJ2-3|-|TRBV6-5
CASSYSAAGPSGDTQYF
TGTGCCAGCAGTTACTCAGCAGCGGGACCCTCGGGGGATACGCAGTATTTT
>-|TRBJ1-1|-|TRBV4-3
CASSQDTQKLTEAFF
TGCGCCAGCAGCCAAGATACGCAGAAATTAACTGAAGCTTTCTTT
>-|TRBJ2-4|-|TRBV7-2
CASSLPQGTKNIQYF
TGTGCCAGCAGCTTACCACAGGGAACCAAAAACATTCAGTACTTC
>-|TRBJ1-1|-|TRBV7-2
CASSSASTGREAFF
TGTGCCAGCAGCTCCGCCTCAACGGGACGTGAAGCTTTCTTT
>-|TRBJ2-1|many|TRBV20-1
CSARDGGRGYNEQFF
TGCAGTGCTAGAGATGGAGGCAGGGGTTACAATGAGCAGTTCTTC
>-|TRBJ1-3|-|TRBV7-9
CAGGGEGSGNTIYF
TGCGCTGGGGGTGGTGAAGGCTCGGGAAACACCATATATTTT
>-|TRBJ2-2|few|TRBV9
CASSVGGRGTGELFF
TGTGCCAGCAGCGTAGGGGGTAGGGGAACCGGGGAGCTGTTTTTT
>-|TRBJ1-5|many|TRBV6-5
CASSLYGGNQPQHF
TGTGCCAGCAGTCTCTATGGGGGCAATCAGCCCCAGCATTTT
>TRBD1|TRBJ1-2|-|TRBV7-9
CASSSPTGTGAYGYTF
TGTGCCAGCAGCTCGCCAACCGGGACAGGGGCCTATGGCTACACCTTC
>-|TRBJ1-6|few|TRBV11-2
CASSLRPRGDSPLHF
TGTGCCAGCAGCTTACGACCACGTGGTGATTCACCCCTCCACTTT
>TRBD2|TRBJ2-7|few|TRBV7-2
CAIAGDEQYF
TGTGCCATCGCGGGGGACGAGCAGTACTTC
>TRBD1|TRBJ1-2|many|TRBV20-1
CSARDLSGGGYGYTF
TGCAGTGCTAGAGATCTTTCAGGGGGAGGTTATGGCTACACCTTC
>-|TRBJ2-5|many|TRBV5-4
CASSPQNLQETQYF
TGTGCCAGCAGCCCACAAAACCTGCAAGAGACCCAGTACTTC
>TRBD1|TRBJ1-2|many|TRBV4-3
CASSRYRGGDYGYTF
TGCGCCAGCAGCCGATACAGGGGGGGGGACTATGGCTACACCTTC
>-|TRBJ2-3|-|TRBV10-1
CASSDPFPRTPRTDTQYF
TGCGCCAGCAGTGATCCTTTCCCTAGGACCCCTAGGACAGATACGCAGTATTTT
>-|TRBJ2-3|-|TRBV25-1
CASSESGRGTDTQYF
TGTGCCAGCAGTGAATCAGGACGTGGCACAGATACGCAGTATTTT
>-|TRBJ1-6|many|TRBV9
CASSVAPWDSPLHF
TGTGCCAGCAGCGTAGCTCCCTGGGATTCACCCCTCCACTTT
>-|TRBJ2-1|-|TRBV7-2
CASSSWRGPSYNEQFF
TGTGCCAGCAGCTCCTGGCGGGGGCCCTCCTACAATGAGCAGTTCTTC
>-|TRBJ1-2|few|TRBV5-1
CASSLAGQGGSYGYTF
TGCGCCAGCAGCTTGGCCGGTCAGGGAGGGAGCTATGGCTACACCTTC
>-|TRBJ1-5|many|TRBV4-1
CASSQGIEGYSNQPQHF
TGCGCCAGCAGCCAAGGGATTGAGGGGTATAGCAATCAGCCCCAGCATTTT
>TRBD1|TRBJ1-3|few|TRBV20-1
CSASPGTGSGNTIYF
TGCAGTGCTTCCCCCGGGACAGGCTCTGGAAACACCATATATTTT
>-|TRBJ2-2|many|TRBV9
CASSVDRIGELFF
TGTGCCAGCAGCGTAGACCGTATCGGGGAGCTGTTTTTT
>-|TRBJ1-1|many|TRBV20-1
CSARAGSMNTEAFF
TGCAGTGCTAGGGCGGGCAGCATGAACACTGAAGCTTTCTTT
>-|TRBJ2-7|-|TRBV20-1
CSARDLAGTYEQYF
TGCAGTGCTAGAGATTTGGCAGGGACCTACGAGCAGTACTTC
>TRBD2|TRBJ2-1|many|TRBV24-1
CATSDSSGTSGYNEQFF
TGTGCCACCAGTGATTCGAGTGGGACTAGCGGATACAATGAGCAGTTCTTC
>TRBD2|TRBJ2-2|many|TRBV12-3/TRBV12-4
CASSAPRREGKPGELFF
TGTGCCAGCAGTGCACCACGGCGGGAGGGAAAACCCGGGGAGCTGTTTTTT
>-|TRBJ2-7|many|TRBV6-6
CASSYSSRRDEQYF
TGTGCCAGCAGTTACTCGAGCCGGAGAGACGAGCAGTACTTC
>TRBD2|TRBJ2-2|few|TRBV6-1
CASSASGANTGELFF
TGTGCCAGCAGCGCTAGCGGCGCGAACACCGGGGAGCTGTTTTTT
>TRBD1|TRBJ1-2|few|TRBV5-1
CASSLDLGQEPYGYTF
TGCGCCAGCAGCTTGGATTTGGGACAGGAGCCCTATGGCTACACCTTC
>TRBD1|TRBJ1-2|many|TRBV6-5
CASSYDRAAYGYTF
TGTGCCAGCAGTTACGACAGGGCGGCCTATGGCTACACCTTC
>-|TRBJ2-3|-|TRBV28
CASSSYQLGAADTQYF
TGTGCCAGCAGTTCCTATCAATTAGGGGCGGCAGATACGCAGTATTTT
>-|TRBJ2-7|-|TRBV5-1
CASSLGQVTYEQYF
TGCGCCAGCAGCTTGGGACAGGTGACCTACGAGCAGTACTTC
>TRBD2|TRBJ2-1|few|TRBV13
CASSLAPGWRESSYNEQFF
TGTGCCAGCAGCTTAGCCCCCGGCTGGCGGGAGAGCTCCTACAATGAGCAGTTCTTC
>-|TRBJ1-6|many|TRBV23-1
CASSLPASLGWGPDSSYNSPLHF
TGCGCCAGCAGTCTCCCGGCCTCCCTAGGATGGGGGCCCGATAGCTCCTATAATTCACCCCTCCACTTT
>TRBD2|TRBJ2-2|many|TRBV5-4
CASSLAVIAGGPTGELFF
TGTGCCAGCAGCTTGGCTGTCATAGCGGGAGGGCCAACCGGGGAGCTGTTTTTT